The entry that follows covers one T cell receptor (beta chain) sequence. The clone's antigen remains unknown. The record has no base qualities; no much larger clone is one base away. These data are taken from a study of blood T cell repertoires in COVID-19 (dated by TCRdb to about 2020). With respect to the entire study: Collaborator samples came from the United States, Italy and Spain and covered acute and convalescent phases of COVID-19. The material from the prospective study consisted of cDNA or gDNA derived from T cells, B-cell-depleted T cells, or PBMCs. Subjects who had been exposed to COVID-19, were actively infected with it, or had recovered from it provided the deeply sampled blood TCRbeta repertoires that made up the dataset. The repertoires were made available in a free public database intended to serve as a resource for research on the immune response to SARS-CoV-2. The samples were drawn from two sources: the first 160 participants of the ongoing ImmuneRACE study, and 950 to 1,500 subjects contributed by 6 global collaborators. The sample metadata nearly always contained a de-identified subject ID, COVID-19 status, age in years and sex. Where available, HLA class I and class II types were taken from metadata supplied by the sample provider and were not determined by assay-based typing. What the research found in general, with its limitations: The quantity of clinical and demographic metadata differed by source and by participant and was supplied without curation.

In Seattle, one collaborating source enrolled patients while the infection was active and tracked those patients longitudinally over the course of disease. Collaborating institutions collected whole blood in K2EDTA tubes following their own protocols. Collaborator samples were shipped for TCRbeta analysis as frozen whole blood, isolated PBMCs, or DNA extracted from either sample type. V gives up 6 bases and J gives up 0 bases, and the segment between their germline ends measures 8 bases. The germline V gene supplies CDR1 ENHRY and CDR2 SYGVKD. The CDR3, from cysteine to phenylalanine, totals 13 residues. Just CDR3 DNA is preserved here, 39 bases in frame from base 1. TCRbeta CDR3 regions were amplified from genomic DNA using the immunoSEQ Assay, a bias-controlled multiplex PCR. Per the source publication's procedure: The number of nucleated cells in each sample was estimated by amplification of reference gene primers within the assay. To quantify the absolute abundance of each unique TCRbeta CDR3 rearrangement, sequence reads were collapsed and filtered. For each sample, productive Simpson clonality was calculated as the square root of Simpson's diversity index over productive rearrangements. What TCRdb holds here is the immuneACCESS table cut down to in-frame rearrangements. Part of the clones is not present; checked against another copy, under half of the missing clones reflect an unresolved V gene, and the others are unexplained. V and J calls and clone size are as listed in that table; D and trimming were resolved from the DNA. For this sample there are around 75,000 clones; over 80% appear just once. The ten biggest clones cover 9.5% to 15% of the sample.

The sequence was collected from a man aged 50-60 years with COVID-19, enrolled during active disease. The chain is assembled from TRBV10-3 and TRBJ2-5; the D region possibly corresponds to TRBD1 (6 bases align). The sequencing input was peripheral blood. The CDR3 amino acid sequence is: CAIRGADQETQYF. The sequenced DNA is TGTGCCATCAGGGGGGCGGACCAAGAGACCCAGTACTTC.